Below, one TCR beta chain is given with its context. This record belongs to a study of T cell changes during pregnancy in multiple sclerosis. The repertoire was sequenced with immunoSEQ multiplex PCR; TCRdb's copy has only in-frame clones and lacks some. The sample lists tens of thousands of clones; approximately 92% were seen once. The CDR3 spans 18 residues. CDR1 and CDR2 from the germline V gene are SNHLY and FYNNEI. V lost 4 bases and J lost 0; bases outside the gene matches: 9. Sequences were derived from peripheral blood, sampled in the second trimester of pregnancy. The V call is TRBV2, the J call TRBJ2-6; 7 bases fit TRBD2. This clonotype originated in a female donor in good health, enrolled as a control in a pregnancy study. The CDR3 DNA reads TGTGCCAGCAGTGTCTACGGGGGGATGAACTCTGGGGCCAACGTCCTGACTTTC. Its protein product is CASSVYGGMNSGANVLTF.